Included here is one T cell receptor beta chain sequence, with context. One end of the junction does not line up with germline, which may come from a read error. TCRbeta library construction was performed incorporating unique molecular identifiers. TCRdb re-called the PCR reads through MiXCR, storing one row per CDR3 protein. The sample has 200,000 to 300,000 distinct CDR3 sequences; around 13% are singletons. This entry comes from a study of T-cell reconstitution after alpha-beta-depleted transplantation in children. CDR1 is MDHEN and CDR2 is SYDVKM in the germline V gene. The CDR3 consists of 12 residues.

This clonotype was obtained from a human donor who donated a stem cell graft to a child with acute lymphoblastic leukemia. Here the sequenced sample was PBMCs from the stem cell graft donor, taken from the stem cell graft. The gene calls are TRBV28 and TRBJ2-4, with TRBD1 as a possible D gene (5 bases). CDR3 nucleotide sequence: TGTGCCAGCTCCGCAAGGGGCAGAGAATCGGTCTTC. Residues: CASSARGRESVF.